What follows describes a single TCR beta chain. Original processing methods: For nucleated cells, counts were estimated from reference gene primer amplification. Profiling relied on immunoSEQ multiplex PCR, and the TCRdb table lists in-frame clones only, not all of them. The DNA was the basis for D and trimming; V, J and clone size are from that table. This table has 200,000 to 250,000 clones, roughly 90% appearing once. Those who participated ranged in age from 18 to 89 years and resided in approximately 23 US areas. Categorization into cohorts depended on clinical history that participants reported. These data originate in a study of blood T cell repertoires in COVID-19. Study background: Nucleic acid was either cDNA or gDNA, and it came from T cells, B-cell-depleted T cells, or PBMCs.

V gave up 0 bases and J gave up 3 bases; unmatched junction bases: 4. The CDR3 consists of 16 residues. Germline CDR1 reads SGDLS; CDR2 reads YYNGEE. This sequence joins TRBV9 and TRBJ2-7, with TRBD2 matching 12 bases. This TCR came from a woman in her twenties or thirties with acute COVID-19. Sequencing was done on a sample of PBMCs or T cells enriched from blood (not recorded which). DNA of the CDR3: TGTGCCAGCAGCGTAGCCCCGACTAGCGGGGGCTACGAGCAGTACTTC. Translated, it gives CASSVAPTSGGYEQYF.